The next 14 T cell receptor beta chains were all read from a single sample in a study of blood T cell repertoires in COVID-19. Profiled with immunoSEQ multiplex PCR; TCRdb holds only in-frame clones, not every one. Among around 73,000 clones listed, under 90% were seen once. The material sequenced was peripheral blood. Receptors were obtained from a woman aged 55-70 years with acute or convalescent COVID-19.

The chain couples TRBV7-2 to TRBJ2-2; D not certain. Germline CDR1 SGHTA, CDR2 FQGNSA. V was clipped by 1 base and J by 6 bases, with 12 bases between them. This CDR3 region has 15 residues. The CDR3 nucleotides are TGTGCCAGCAGCTTAGGTGGCTTTCGGGCCGGGGAGCTGTTTTTT. Residues: CASSLGGFRAGELFF.

The chain links TRBV28 to TRBJ1-2; 8 bases fit TRBD1. Germline V gene data show CDR1 as MDHEN and CDR2 as SYDVKM. V shed 2 bases, J shed 4 bases, and the junction held 6 bases outside the gene matches. This CDR3 has 15 amino acids. In DNA form, the CDR3 reads TGTGCCAGCAGTTTACCCACCGGGACAGGCTATGGCTACACCTTC. Amino acid sequence: CASSLPTGTGYGYTF.

This clone has a single count. In DNA, the CDR3 is TGTGCCAGTAGTATAGGTTACGACAGGACGGACCTTAATGAAAAACTGTTTTTT. Translating gives CASSIGYDRTDLNEKLFF. J is TRBJ1-4 and V is TRBV19; D perhaps matches TRBD1 (6 bases). Germline loops: CDR1 LNHDA, CDR2 SQIVND (reference sequence). There are 18 residues in the CDR3. V lost 1 base and J lost 4, with 19 bases in between.

This rearrangement joins TRBV6-2 or TRBV6-3 to TRBJ1-2; D not certain. V gave up 4 bases and J gave up 5 bases, with 8 bases separating them. Per germline, CDR1 MNHEY and CDR2 SVGEGT. The CDR3 runs 12 residues. CDR3 sequence (DNA): TGTGCCAGCAGTTTTCAGGCATATGGCTACACCTTC. Translated: CASSFQAYGYTF.

This chain connects TRBV6-1 to TRBJ1-2, with a tentative D call TRBD1 (5 bases). The CDR3 sequence is 13 residues long. V lost 2 bases and J 8 bases, leaving 12 bases between the germline ends. CDR1 and CDR2 (germline): MNHNS, SASEGT. Here the CDR3 reads CASSERGREGYTF. The CDR3 DNA reads as TGTGCCAGCAGTGAAAGGGGCAGGGAAGGCTACACCTTC.

V is TRBV7-2 and J is TRBJ2-3; TRBD1 might be the D (5 bases). Germline V lookup: CDR1 SGHTA, CDR2 FQGNSA. There are 14 residues in the CDR3. V lost 5 bases and J 2 bases, leaving 11 bases between the germline ends. The CDR3 nucleotides read TGTGCCAGCAGCGTTGACAGCAACACAGATACGCAGTATTTT. It encodes CASSVDSNTDTQYF.

The J gene is TRBJ1-6, the V gene TRBV7-3; D not resolved. This CDR3 has 13 amino acids. Trimming stripped 0 bases from V and 7 bases from J, with 4 bases between. In germline, CDR1 is SGHTA, CDR2 FQGTGA. The CDR3 nucleotides are TGTGCCAGCAGCTTAACCGGGAATTCACCCCTCCACTTT. Translating gives CASSLTGNSPLHF.

The chain carries TRBV7-6 and TRBJ1-4; 9 nucleotides agree with TRBD1. V lost 5 bases to trimming and J lost 8 bases; unmatched junction nucleotides: 9. The germline CDR1 and CDR2 sequences are SGHVS and FNYEAQ. The CDR3 covers 15 residues. Written as DNA, the CDR3 is TGTGCCAGCAGCCTAGGGACAGGGAAGGGCGAAAAACTGTTTTTT. Translation gives CASSLGTGKGEKLFF.

This clone was recorded once. The gene calls are TRBV10-1 and TRBJ2-4; 8 nucleotides agree with TRBD2. The CDR3 contains 15 residues. V shed 6 bases, J shed 5 bases, and the junction held 9 bases outside the gene matches. Germline V gene lookup returns CDR1 WNHNN and CDR2 SYGVQD (reference sequence). The CDR3 DNA sequence: TGCGCCAGCAGGTTAGCGGGAAAGAGGGAAAACATTCAGTACTTC. Its translation is CASRLAGKRENIQYF.

A few counts support this clone. V and J are TRBV5-1 and TRBJ1-1; D call uncertain. The CDR3 sequence is 13 residues long. Germline assignment: CDR1 SGHRS and CDR2 YFSETQ. V lost 4 bases, J lost 4 bases, and 11 bases lay in between. CDR3 DNA: TGCGCCAGCAGCCCCCGCAGGTCCACTGAAGCTTTCTTT. It specifies CASSPRRSTEAFF.

The chain carries TRBV5-6 and TRBJ2-3; D possibly corresponds to TRBD2 (6 bases). V was shortened by 4 bases and J by 0 bases, with 9 bases between the two germline ends. The CDR3 has 14 residues. Germline V CDR1 and CDR2: SGHDT, YYEEEE. The CDR3 DNA is TGTGCCAGCAGCAGGAGGGCTAGCACAGATACGCAGTATTTT. It specifies CASSRRASTDTQYF.

The table lists this clone with a few counts. The chain joins TRBV5-1 to TRBJ2-7; 7 bases are a match to TRBD2. The germline V gene has CDR1 SGHRS and CDR2 YFSETQ. The CDR3 runs 13 residues. V was pared by 1 base and J by 5 bases, with 3 bases of the junction left unmatched. CDR3 in DNA: TGCGCCAGCAGCTTGAGGCGGGAGCACGAGCAGTACTTC. This encodes CASSLRREHEQYF.

CDR3: CASSDGGGRDTQYF. CDR3 coding DNA: TGTGCCAGCAGTGACGGCGGGGGCCGGGATACGCAGTATTTT. The chain employs TRBV6-4 and TRBJ2-3; tentative D call: TRBD2 (7 bases). CDR1 is MRHNA, CDR2 SNTAGT, per germline. This CDR3 has 14 residues. V dropped 2 bases and J dropped 6 bases, with 12 bases sitting between them.

The rearrangement uses TRBV24-1 and TRBJ1-5; D is possibly TRBD1 (5 bases). The germline V and J ends were trimmed by 4 bases and 2 bases, with 14 bases remaining between them. The germline V gene encodes CDR1 KGHDR and CDR2 SFDVKD. The CDR3 sequence is 16 residues long. The DNA for the CDR3 is TGTGCCACCAGTGACCCCAGATCGGGGGGCAATCAGCCCCAGCATTTT. It yields the protein CATSDPRSGGNQPQHF.